This T cell receptor (beta chain) was captured by sequencing in a study of blood T cells in healthy people across ages. This clonotype was observed a few times. As yet, its antigen is unknown. Sample-barcoded 5' priming and a J-beta primer mix drove a second PCR of roughly 7 to 11 cycles. TCRdb independently ran MiXCR on the 5' RACE reads; one entry per CDR3 protein. The data contain around 1.5 million distinct CDR3 sequences, almost 60% of them singletons. General study results and limits: Observed TCR beta diversity per million T cells went down as age went up. This fall followed a roughly linear course with age.

This receptor was obtained from a young man in good health. Sequenced sample: blood.

DNA of the CDR3: TGCGCCAGCAGCCAACGGCAGAACTATGGCTACACCTTC. It specifies CASSQRQNYGYTF. This chain uses TRBV4-1 with TRBJ1-2; D gene ambiguous. Trimming removed 2 bases from V and 2 bases from J, with 6 bases in between. The CDR3 extends over 13 amino acids. The germline V gene encodes CDR1 MGHRA and CDR2 YSYEKL.